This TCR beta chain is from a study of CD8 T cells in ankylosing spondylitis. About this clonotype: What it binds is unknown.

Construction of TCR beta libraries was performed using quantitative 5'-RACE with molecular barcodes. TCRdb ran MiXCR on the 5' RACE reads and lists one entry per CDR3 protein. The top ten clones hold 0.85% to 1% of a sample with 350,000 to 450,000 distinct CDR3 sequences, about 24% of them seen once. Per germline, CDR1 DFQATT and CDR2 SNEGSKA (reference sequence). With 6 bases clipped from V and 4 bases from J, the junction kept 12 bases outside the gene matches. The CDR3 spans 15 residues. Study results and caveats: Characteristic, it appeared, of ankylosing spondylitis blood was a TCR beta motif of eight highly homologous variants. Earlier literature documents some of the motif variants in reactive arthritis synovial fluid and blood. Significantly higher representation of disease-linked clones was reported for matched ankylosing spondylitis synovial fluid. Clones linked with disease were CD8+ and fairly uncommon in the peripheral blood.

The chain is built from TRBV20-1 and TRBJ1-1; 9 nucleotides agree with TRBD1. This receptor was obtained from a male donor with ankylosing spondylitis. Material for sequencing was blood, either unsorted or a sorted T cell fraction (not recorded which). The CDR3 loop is CSATGGQGIITEAFF. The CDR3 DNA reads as TGCAGTGCGACAGGGGGACAGGGTATTATCACTGAAGCTTTCTTT.